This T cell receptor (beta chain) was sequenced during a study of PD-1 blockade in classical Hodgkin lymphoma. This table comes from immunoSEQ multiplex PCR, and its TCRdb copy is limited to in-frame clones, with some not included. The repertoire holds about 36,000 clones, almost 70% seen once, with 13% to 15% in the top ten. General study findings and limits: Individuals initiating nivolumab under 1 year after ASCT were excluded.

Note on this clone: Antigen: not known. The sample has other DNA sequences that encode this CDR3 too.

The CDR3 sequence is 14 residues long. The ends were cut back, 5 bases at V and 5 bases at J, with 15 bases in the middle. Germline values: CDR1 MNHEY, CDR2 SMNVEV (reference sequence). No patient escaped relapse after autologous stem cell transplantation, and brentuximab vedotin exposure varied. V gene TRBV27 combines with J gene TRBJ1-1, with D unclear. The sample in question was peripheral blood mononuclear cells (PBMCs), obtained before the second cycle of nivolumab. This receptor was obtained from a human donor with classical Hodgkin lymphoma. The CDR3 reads CASSTIFGNTEAFF. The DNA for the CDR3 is TGTGCCAGCAGTACAATATTCGGGAATACTGAAGCTTTCTTT.